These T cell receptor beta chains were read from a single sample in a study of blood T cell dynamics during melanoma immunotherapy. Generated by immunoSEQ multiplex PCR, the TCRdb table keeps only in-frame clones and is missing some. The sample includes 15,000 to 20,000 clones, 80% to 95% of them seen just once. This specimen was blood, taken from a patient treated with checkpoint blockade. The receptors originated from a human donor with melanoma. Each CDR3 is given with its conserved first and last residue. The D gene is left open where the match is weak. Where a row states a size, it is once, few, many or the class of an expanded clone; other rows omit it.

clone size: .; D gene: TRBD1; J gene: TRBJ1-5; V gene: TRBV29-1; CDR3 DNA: TGCAGCGTGAGGACAGGGAACAATCAGCCCCAGCATTTT; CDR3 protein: CSVRTGNNQPQHF
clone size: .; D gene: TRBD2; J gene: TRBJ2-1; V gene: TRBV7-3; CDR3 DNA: TGTGCCAGCAGCCTTGCTAGCGGGGGGGCCTTCTACAATGAGCAGTTCTTC; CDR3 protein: CASSLASGGAFYNEQFF
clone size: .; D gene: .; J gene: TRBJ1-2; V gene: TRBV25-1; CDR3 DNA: TGTGCCAGTGGAGCGAACTATGGCTACACCTTC; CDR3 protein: CASGANYGYTF
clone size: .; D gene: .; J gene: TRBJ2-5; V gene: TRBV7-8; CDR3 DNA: TGTGCCAGCAGCTCGCCCGTGCCACCGGAGACCCAGTACTTC; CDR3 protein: CASSSPVPPETQYF
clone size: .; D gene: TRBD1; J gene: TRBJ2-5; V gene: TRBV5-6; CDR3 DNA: TGTGCCAGCAGCCCAGGACAGGGGAGGCAAGAGACCCAGTACTTC; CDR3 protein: CASSPGQGRQETQYF
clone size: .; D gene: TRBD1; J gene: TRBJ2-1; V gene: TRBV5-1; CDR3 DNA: TGCGCCAGCAGCACGACAGGGGGCGATGAGCAGTTCTTC; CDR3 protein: CASSTTGGDEQFF
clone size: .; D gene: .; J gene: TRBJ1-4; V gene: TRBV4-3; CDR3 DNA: TGCGCCAGCAGCCAAAGATGGGGGACAAGAGAAAAACTGTTTTTT; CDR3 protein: CASSQRWGTREKLFF
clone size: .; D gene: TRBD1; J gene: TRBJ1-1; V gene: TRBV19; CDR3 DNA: TGTGCCAGTAGTGAGGACAGGGGGCGTGTGACTGAAGCTTTCTTT; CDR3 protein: CASSEDRGRVTEAFF
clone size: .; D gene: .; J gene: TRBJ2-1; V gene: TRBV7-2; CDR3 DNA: TGTGCCAGCAACCGGGGGACCGAGTACAATGAGCAGTTCTTC; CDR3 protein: CASNRGTEYNEQFF
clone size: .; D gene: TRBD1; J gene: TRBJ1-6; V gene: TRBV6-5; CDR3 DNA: TGTGCCAGCACTCCGGGACAGTTGGATTCACCCCTCCACTTT; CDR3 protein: CASTPGQLDSPLHF
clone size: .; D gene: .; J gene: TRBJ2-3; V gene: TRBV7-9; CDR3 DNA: TGTGCCAGCAGCTTCTTGGCCGCCTTAACAGATACGCAGTATTTT; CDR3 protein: CASSFLAALTDTQYF
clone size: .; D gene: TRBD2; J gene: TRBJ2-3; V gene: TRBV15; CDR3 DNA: TGTGCCACCGGTAGCGGGGGACCTCCGGATACGCAGTATTTT; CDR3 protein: CATGSGGPPDTQYF
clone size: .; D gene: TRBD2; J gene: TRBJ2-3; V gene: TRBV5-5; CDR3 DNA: TGTGCCAGCAGCTTTAGAGCGGGAGGGGGGAGCACAGATACGCAGTATTTT; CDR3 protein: CASSFRAGGGSTDTQYF
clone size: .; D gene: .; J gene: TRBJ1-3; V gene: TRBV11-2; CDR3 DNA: TGTGCCAGCAGCTTAGGGGTTGGAAGGAACTCTGGAAACACCATATATTTT; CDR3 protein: CASSLGVGRNSGNTIYF
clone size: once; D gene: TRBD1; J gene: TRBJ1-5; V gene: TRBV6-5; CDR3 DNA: TGTGCCAGCAGCATTACAGGGGAAGGCAATCAGCCCCAGCATTTT; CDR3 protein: CASSITGEGNQPQHF
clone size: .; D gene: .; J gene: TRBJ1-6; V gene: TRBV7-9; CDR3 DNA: TGTGCCAGCAGCTTAGTTAGGGAGGATTCACCCCTCCACTTT; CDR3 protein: CASSLVREDSPLHF
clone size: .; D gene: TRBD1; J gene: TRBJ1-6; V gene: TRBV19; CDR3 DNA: TGTGCCAGTTCCCCCGGGACAGAATATAATTCACCCCTCCACTTT; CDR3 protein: CASSPGTEYNSPLHF
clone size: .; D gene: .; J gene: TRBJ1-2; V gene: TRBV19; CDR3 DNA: TGTGCCAGTAGTATCATTGGAACCTATGGCTACACCTTC; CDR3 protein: CASSIIGTYGYTF
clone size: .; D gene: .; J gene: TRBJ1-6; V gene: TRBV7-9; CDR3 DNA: TGTGCCAGCAGCACAGGACAGCATAATTCACCCCTCCACTTT; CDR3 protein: CASSTGQHNSPLHF
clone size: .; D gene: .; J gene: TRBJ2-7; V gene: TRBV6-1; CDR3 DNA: TGTGCCAGCAGTGAAGTAGGCGACGGGGGTCTAAAGCAGTACTTC; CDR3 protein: CASSEVGDGGLKQYF
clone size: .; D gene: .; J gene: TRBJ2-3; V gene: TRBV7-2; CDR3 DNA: TGTGCCAGCAGCTACCGCCCCGTTGGCAGCACAGATACGCAGTATTTT; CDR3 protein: CASSYRPVGSTDTQYF
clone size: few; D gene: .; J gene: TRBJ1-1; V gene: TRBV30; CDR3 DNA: TGTGCCTGGAGTGGGGTTCCGACTGAAGCTTTCTTT; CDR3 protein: CAWSGVPTEAFF
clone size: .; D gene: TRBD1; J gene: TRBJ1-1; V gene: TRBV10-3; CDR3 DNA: TGTGCCATCAGTGCTACCGGGACAGACCTGAACACTGAAGCTTTCTTT; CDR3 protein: CAISATGTDLNTEAFF
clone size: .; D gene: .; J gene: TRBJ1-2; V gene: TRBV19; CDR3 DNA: TGTGCCAGTAGTATAGACCTGTGGTCCCCGGTCTCCAACTATGGCTACACCTTC; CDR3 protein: CASSIDLWSPVSNYGYTF
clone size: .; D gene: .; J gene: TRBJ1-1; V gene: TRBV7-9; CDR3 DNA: TGTGCCAGCAGCTTAGAGGCAGCGGCCACTGAAGCTTTCTTT; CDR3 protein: CASSLEAAATEAFF
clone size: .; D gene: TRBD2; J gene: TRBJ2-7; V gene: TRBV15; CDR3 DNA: TGTGCCACCAGCAGAGGCGGGAGGAACTACGAGCAGTACTTC; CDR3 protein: CATSRGGRNYEQYF
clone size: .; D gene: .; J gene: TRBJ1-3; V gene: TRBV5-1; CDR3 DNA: TGCGCCAGCAGCTTGACAGGGTATGGACCTGTCACCATATATTTT; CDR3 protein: CASSLTGYGPVTIYF
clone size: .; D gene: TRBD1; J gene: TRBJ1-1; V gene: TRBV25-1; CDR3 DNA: TGTGCCAGCTCCCGGATGGGGACAGGGGACACTGAAGCTTTCTTT; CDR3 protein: CASSRMGTGDTEAFF
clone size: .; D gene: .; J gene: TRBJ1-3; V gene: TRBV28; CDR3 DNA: TGTGCCAGCAGGACCCCAGGGAACTCTGGAAACACCATATATTTT; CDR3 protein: CASRTPGNSGNTIYF
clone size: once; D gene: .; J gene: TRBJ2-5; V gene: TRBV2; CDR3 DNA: TGTGCCAGCAGTGAGGTCCGGACGACGGAGACCCAGTACTTC; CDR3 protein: CASSEVRTTETQYF
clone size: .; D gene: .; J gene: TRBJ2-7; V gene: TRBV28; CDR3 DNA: TGTGCCAGCAGTCCGGGACTGGATTACGAGCAGTACTTC; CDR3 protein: CASSPGLDYEQYF
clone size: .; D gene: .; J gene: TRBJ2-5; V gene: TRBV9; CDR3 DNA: TGTGCCAGCAGCGTAGCTGGTAGTGTAGGAGAGACCCAGTACTTC; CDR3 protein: CASSVAGSVGETQYF
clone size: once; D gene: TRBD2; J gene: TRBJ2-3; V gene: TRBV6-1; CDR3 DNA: TGTGCCAGCAGTGGAGCGGGGGGCACAGATACGCAGTATTTT; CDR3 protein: CASSGAGGTDTQYF
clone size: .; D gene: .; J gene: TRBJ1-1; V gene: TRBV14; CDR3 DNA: TGTGCCAGCAGCCAAGATAGAGGGCGGTCTGAAGCTTTCTTT; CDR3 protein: CASSQDRGRSEAFF
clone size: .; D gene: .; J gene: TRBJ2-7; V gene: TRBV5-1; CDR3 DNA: TGCGCCAGCAGCTTGGCCGAGGGCTACGAGCAGTACTTC; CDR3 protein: CASSLAEGYEQYF
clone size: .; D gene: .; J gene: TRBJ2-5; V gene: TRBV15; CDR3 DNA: TGTGCCACCAGCAGAGATCTAGGACGGACGCAAGAGACCCAGTACTTC; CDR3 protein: CATSRDLGRTQETQYF
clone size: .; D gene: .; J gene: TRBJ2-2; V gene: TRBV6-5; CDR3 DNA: TGTGCCAGCAGTTTTAGCTCCCCGATTAACACCGGGGAGCTGTTTTTT; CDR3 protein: CASSFSSPINTGELFF
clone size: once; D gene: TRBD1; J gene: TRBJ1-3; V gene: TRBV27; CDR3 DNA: TGTGCCAGCAGTTTAGATGGACAGGGGTTCTCTGGAAACACCATATATTTT; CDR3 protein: CASSLDGQGFSGNTIYF
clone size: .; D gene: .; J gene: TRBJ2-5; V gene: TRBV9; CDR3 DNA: TGTGCCAGCAGCCCGGGGGACTCCCAAGAGACCCAGTACTTC; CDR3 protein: CASSPGDSQETQYF
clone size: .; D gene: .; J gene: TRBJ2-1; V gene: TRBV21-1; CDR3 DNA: TGTGCCAGCAGCGGGACAGGGGAGGACAATGAGCAGTTCTTC; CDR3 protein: CASSGTGEDNEQFF
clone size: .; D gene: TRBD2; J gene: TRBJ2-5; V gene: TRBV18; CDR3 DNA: TGTGCCAGCTCACCCATAGCGGGAGGCAGGGAGACCCAGTACTTC; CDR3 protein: CASSPIAGGRETQYF
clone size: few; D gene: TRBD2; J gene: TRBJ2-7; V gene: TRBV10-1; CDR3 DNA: TGCGCCAGCAGTGAGTCGCGACTAGCTACGGAGCAGTACTTC; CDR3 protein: CASSESRLATEQYF
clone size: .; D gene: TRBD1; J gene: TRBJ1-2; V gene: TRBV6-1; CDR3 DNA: TGTGCCAGCAGCTCCAGGGGGCAGGACTATGGCTACACCTTC; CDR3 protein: CASSSRGQDYGYTF
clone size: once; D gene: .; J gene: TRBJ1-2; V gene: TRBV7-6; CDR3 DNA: TGTGCCAGCAGCCTTGGAGAGATCTATGGCTACACCTTC; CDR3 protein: CASSLGEIYGYTF
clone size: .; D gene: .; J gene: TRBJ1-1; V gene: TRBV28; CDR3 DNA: TGTGCCAGCAGTGAAACTAAGGCCAGTTTCTTT; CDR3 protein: CASSETKASFF
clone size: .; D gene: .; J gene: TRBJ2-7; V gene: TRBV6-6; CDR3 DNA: TGTGCCAGCAGCCGCACGCCCAGTACGGCGGGCTACGAGCAGTACTTC; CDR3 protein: CASSRTPSTAGYEQYF
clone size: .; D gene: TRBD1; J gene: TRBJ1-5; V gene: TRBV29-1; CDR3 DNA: TGCAGCGTTTCAGGGGGCCAGAGCAATCAGCCCCAGCATTTT; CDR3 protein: CSVSGGQSNQPQHF
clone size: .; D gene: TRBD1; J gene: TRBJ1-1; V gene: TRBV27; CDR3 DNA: TGTGCCAGCAGTTCCCAGGACAGGGGGTACACTGAAGCTTTCTTT; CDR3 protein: CASSSQDRGYTEAFF
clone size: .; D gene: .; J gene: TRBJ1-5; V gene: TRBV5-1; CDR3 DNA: TGCGCCAGCAGCCTGACGGACAGCACCAATCAGCCCCAGCATTTT; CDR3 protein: CASSLTDSTNQPQHF
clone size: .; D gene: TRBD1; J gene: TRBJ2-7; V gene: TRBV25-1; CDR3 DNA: TGTGCCAGCAGTGATAACAGGGGACCCTACGAGCAGTACTTC; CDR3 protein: CASSDNRGPYEQYF
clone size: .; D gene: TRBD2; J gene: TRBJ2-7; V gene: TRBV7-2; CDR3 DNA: TGTGCCAGCAGCTCGGGCGGGGGGGCCCTCTCCTACGAGCAGTACTTC; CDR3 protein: CASSSGGGALSYEQYF
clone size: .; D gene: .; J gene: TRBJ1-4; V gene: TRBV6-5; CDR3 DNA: TGTGCCAGCAGTCCTAGCAGGACAACTAATGAAAAACTGTTTTTT; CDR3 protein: CASSPSRTTNEKLFF